Listed below are T cell receptor beta chains from one sample, sequenced in a study of T cells in tuberculosis. Clones were read by immunoSEQ multiplex PCR, and TCRdb kept only the in-frame ones, dropping some. In the table there are some 49,000 clones, 90% to 95% of which are singletons. The input for sequencing was PBMCs, taken at tuberculosis diagnosis. These receptor sequences come from an adult with tuberculosis. Both conserved end residues are part of each CDR3. A D gene is named only where the DNA matches it firmly. For some rows the clone size is stated as once, few or many, or as a class when expanded; others skip it.

v_call	d_call	clone_size	j_call	cdr3_aa	cdr3_nt
TRBV28	TRBD1	.	TRBJ1-1	CASSLAGGAEAFF	TGTGCCAGCAGTTTAGCAGGGGGAGCTGAAGCTTTCTTT
TRBV5-1	.	once	TRBJ2-1	CASSLGGSYNEQFF	TGCGCCAGCAGCTTGGGAGGGTCCTACAATGAGCAGTTCTTC
TRBV4-1	TRBD1	.	TRBJ2-1	CASSVRRGTGETEFF	TGCGCCAGCAGCGTCCGTAGAGGGACAGGCGAAACGGAGTTCTTC
TRBV6-1	.	once	TRBJ2-5	CASNRRDGGKETQYF	TGTGCCAGCAACCGGCGGGACGGGGGAAAAGAGACCCAGTACTTC
TRBV6-5	.	.	TRBJ1-2	CASSYSGRDNYGYTF	TGTGCCAGCAGTTACTCTGGCAGGGATAACTATGGCTACACCTTC
TRBV12-5	.	.	TRBJ2-4	CASGLAGHWQDIQYF	TGTGCTAGTGGTTTGGCCGGACATTGGCAAGACATTCAGTACTTC
TRBV27	.	few	TRBJ1-3	CASSRVRGNTIYF	TGTGCCAGCAGCCGAGTCCGAGGAAACACCATATATTTT
TRBV13	TRBD1	.	TRBJ1-4	CASSSRQGATNEKLFF	TGTGCCAGCAGCTCAAGACAGGGGGCAACTAATGAAAAACTGTTTTTT
TRBV18	.	.	TRBJ1-5	CASSPPSGENQPQHF	TGTGCCAGCTCACCACCATCAGGGGAGAATCAGCCCCAGCATTTT
TRBV29-1	.	.	TRBJ1-5	CSVAGDSNQPQHF	TGCAGCGTTGCCGGGGATAGCAATCAGCCCCAGCATTTT
TRBV7-9	.	.	TRBJ2-2	CASSSWGGSQNTGELFF	TGTGCCAGCAGCTCCTGGGGGGGCAGTCAGAACACCGGGGAGCTGTTTTTT
TRBV5-1	TRBD2	.	TRBJ2-7	CASSLAAGGSPIYEQYF	TGCGCCAGCAGCTTGGCAGCGGGAGGATCTCCAATTTACGAGCAGTACTTC
TRBV15	.	.	TRBJ1-2	CATSRDRGGYTF	TGTGCCACCAGCAGAGACAGGGGTGGCTACACCTTC
TRBV4-1	TRBD1	.	TRBJ1-1	CASSQAGTGDVEAFF	TGCGCCAGCAGTCAAGCAGGGACAGGGGATGTTGAAGCTTTCTTT
TRBV5-1	TRBD2	.	TRBJ2-4	CASSLVASGSTVAKNIQYF	TGCGCCAGCAGCTTGGTGGCTAGCGGGAGTACGGTAGCCAAAAACATTCAGTACTTC
TRBV30	TRBD1	.	TRBJ2-7	CAWSPQGERYEQYF	TGTGCCTGGAGTCCACAGGGGGAAAGGTACGAGCAGTACTTC
TRBV5-8	TRBD1	.	TRBJ2-7	CASSLVTGAISYEQYF	TGTGCCAGCAGCTTGGTTACAGGGGCCATCTCCTACGAGCAGTACTTC
TRBV29-1	TRBD2	.	TRBJ2-7	CSVGGLAGWYEQYF	TGCAGCGTTGGAGGACTAGCGGGATGGTACGAGCAGTACTTC
TRBV18	TRBD1	.	TRBJ1-3	CASSPTGGFGNTIYF	TGTGCCAGCTCACCAACAGGGGGATTCGGAAACACCATATATTTT
TRBV5-1	.	.	TRBJ2-1	CASSSSGLAVYNEQFF	.
TRBV21-1	.	.	TRBJ1-6	CASSKTSRAGIRLHF	TGTGCCAGCAGCAAAACTTCAAGGGCAGGGATCCGACTCCACTTT
TRBV25-1	.	.	TRBJ2-1	CASSVSRTYNEQFF	TGTGCCAGCAGTGTCTCCAGGACTTACAATGAGCAGTTCTTC
TRBV29-1	TRBD2	.	TRBJ2-5	CSVYNVWGTNLITQESQYF	TGCAGCGTCTATAACGTTTGGGGGACTAATCTTATAACTCAAGAGTCCCAGTACTTC
TRBV7-8	TRBD1	.	TRBJ1-6	CASSLLQGTGNNSPLHF	TGTGCCAGCAGCTTATTACAGGGGACCGGGAATAATTCACCCCTCCACTTT
TRBV6-5	.	.	TRBJ1-2	CASSPQGYYGYTF	TGTGCCAGCAGTCCTCAGGGGTACTATGGCTACACCTTC
TRBV5-6	TRBD2	.	TRBJ2-7	CASSWPGLGAEQYF	TGTGCCAGCAGCTGGCCGGGACTAGGTGCCGAGCAGTACTTC
TRBV7-2	TRBD1	.	TRBJ1-5	CASSIQGARDQPQHF	TGTGCCAGCAGCATCCAGGGGGCGCGGGATCAGCCCCAGCATTTT
TRBV28	.	.	TRBJ1-3	CASSPGSLSGNTIYF	TGTGCCAGCAGCCCAGGTTCGCTCTCTGGAAACACCATATATTTT
TRBV28	.	.	TRBJ1-1	CASGPQGKAFF	TGTGCCAGCGGGCCTCAGGGGAAAGCTTTCTTT
TRBV6-1	TRBD2	.	TRBJ2-1	CASVAGGYNEQFF	TGTGCCAGCGTAGCGGGAGGTTACAATGAGCAGTTCTTC
TRBV5-4	.	.	TRBJ2-3	CASRQGSGGTDTQYF	TGTGCCAGCAGGCAGGGGTCAGGAGGCACAGATACGCAGTATTTT
TRBV5-6	.	.	TRBJ1-1	CASSLLGQDTEAFF	TGTGCCAGCAGCTTGCTGGGCCAGGACACTGAAGCTTTCTTT
TRBV30	.	.	TRBJ1-1	CAWSVRENTEAFF	TGTGCCTGGAGTGTACGGGAGAACACTGAAGCTTTCTTT
TRBV28	.	.	TRBJ2-2	CASSLSGLEFANTGELFF	TGTGCCAGCAGTTTATCGGGACTGGAGTTCGCGAACACCGGGGAGCTGTTTTTT
TRBV28	TRBD1	.	TRBJ1-3	CASSFGTGFSGNTIYF	TGTGCCAGCAGTTTCGGGACAGGTTTCTCTGGAAACACCATATATTTT
TRBV7-9	.	.	TRBJ2-1	CASSLARTAQFF	TGTGCCAGCAGCTTAGCGAGGACTGCGCAGTTCTTC
TRBV30	TRBD2	.	TRBJ2-2	CASRWGKREPGELFF	TGTGCCTCCCGCTGGGGTAAGCGGGAGCCCGGGGAGCTGTTTTTT
TRBV28	.	.	TRBJ2-7	CASSFEVSSPTYEQYF	TGTGCCAGCAGTTTTGAGGTCAGTTCCCCAACCTACGAGCAGTACTTC
TRBV5-1	TRBD1	.	TRBJ1-1	CASSSDRAKTEAFF	TGCGCCAGCAGCTCGGACAGGGCCAAGACTGAAGCTTTCTTT
TRBV19	.	.	TRBJ2-5	CASSIGQGGTQYF	TGTGCCAGTAGTATAGGGCAGGGAGGGACCCAGTACTTC
TRBV4-1	TRBD2	.	TRBJ2-1	CASSPWTSGSSEQFF	TGCGCCAGCAGCCCCTGGACTAGCGGGAGCAGTGAGCAGTTCTTC